A selection of T cell receptor beta chains follows, all from one sample in a study of control samples from healthy donors and cancer patients. TCRdb keeps only in-frame clones here, not all; method: immunoSEQ multiplex PCR. The sample contains about 180,000 clones, around nine tenths of which appear only once. Sequencing was performed on blood. These TCRs come from a man younger than 45 in good health. The CDR3 runs from the conserved cysteine through the conserved F or W. Each record gives: clone size, D gene, V gene, J gene, CDR3 DNA, CDR3 protein. A D gene is named only where the DNA matches it firmly. Size tells how often a clone was seen (once, few, many) or the class of an expanded clone, and some rows leave it out.

NA	NA	TRBV5-1	TRBJ1-5	TGCGCCAGCAGCATAGACAGCTATAGCAATCAGCCCCAGCATTTT	CASSIDSYSNQPQHF
NA	NA	TRBV7-2	TRBJ2-3	TGTGCCAGCAGCTTCCTCTCCGGGACTAGCACAGATACGCAGTATTTT	CASSFLSGTSTDTQYF
once	NA	TRBV6-5	TRBJ2-6	TGTGCCAGCACGTCTGGGGCCAACGTCCTGACTTTC	CASTSGANVLTF
NA	NA	TRBV7-9	TRBJ1-5	TGTGCCAGCACCTCGGACAGATATCAGCCCCAGCATTTT	CASTSDRYQPQHF
NA	TRBD1	TRBV19	TRBJ1-6	TGTGCCAGTAGTATAATGGGACAGGGGAATTCACCCCTCCACTTT	CASSIMGQGNSPLHF
NA	NA	TRBV6-2/TRBV6-3	TRBJ1-5	TGTGCCAGCAGTTACTCTTCGTGGTCTAGCAATCAGCCCCAGCATTTT	CASSYSSWSSNQPQHF
NA	TRBD1	TRBV9	TRBJ2-3	TGTGCCAGCAGCCCCCGGGACAGCGGCACAGATACGCAGTATTTT	CASSPRDSGTDTQYF
NA	TRBD2	TRBV5-1	TRBJ2-2	TGCGCCAGCAGCTTTGGCGGGGGGCCGTCCGGGGAGCTGTTTTTT	CASSFGGGPSGELFF
NA	TRBD2	TRBV19	TRBJ2-1	TGTGCCAGTAGTATCGGGTCAGCGGGATACGGTGAGCAGTTCTTC	CASSIGSAGYGEQFF
NA	TRBD2	TRBV25-1	TRBJ2-3	TGTGCCAGCAGTGACCCGGGACTAGGGATGACAGATACGCAGTATTTT	CASSDPGLGMTDTQYF
once	TRBD1	TRBV14	TRBJ1-2	TGTGCCAGCAGCCTCCGGACAGGGGTTAACTATGGCTACACCTTC	CASSLRTGVNYGYTF
NA	TRBD1	TRBV10-3	TRBJ2-7	TGTGCCAGCTCGGACAGGTACGAGCAGTACTTC	CASSDRYEQYF
NA	NA	TRBV18	TRBJ1-2	TGTGCCAGCTCACCATTTCGGGGGGCTAACTATGGCTACACCTTC	CASSPFRGANYGYTF
NA	NA	TRBV6-6	TRBJ1-3	TGTGCCAGCAGTTACTTGGGAGGGTCTGGAAACACCATATATTTT	CASSYLGGSGNTIYF
NA	NA	TRBV3-1/TRBV3-2	TRBJ2-6	TGTGCCAGCAGCCGAGAACAGGGCTCTGGGGCCAACGTCCTGACTTTC	CASSREQGSGANVLTF
NA	NA	TRBV7-8	TRBJ2-5	TGTGCCAGCAGCTTAGGTTCTCAGGGAGGAGAGACCCAGTACTTC	CASSLGSQGGETQYF
once	NA	TRBV7-9	TRBJ1-2	TGTGCCAGCAGCTTTACAGGGGGCTACACCTTC	CASSFTGGYTF
NA	NA	TRBV5-1	TRBJ1-4	TGCGCCAGCAGCTTGGGGGGTTCGACTAATGAAAAACTGTTTTTT	CASSLGGSTNEKLFF
NA	NA	TRBV28	TRBJ2-3	TGTGCCAGCAGGAATAGGGCTGGCAATAGTGTGGATGATACGCAGTATTTT	CASRNRAGNSVDDTQYF